This TCR beta chain was obtained from a study of T cells after yellow fever vaccination. Whole-study context: Preparation of the low-cell-number fractions used SMART-Seq v4 Ultra Low Input.

The V end was cut by 6 bases, the J end by 5 bases, with 16 bases between. Germline V gives CDR1 WSHSY, CDR2 SAAADI. The CDR3 contains 15 residues. TCRdb used MiXCR to reprocess the 5' RACE reads, holding one entry per CDR3 protein. The sample lists 550,000 or so distinct CDR3 sequences; roughly 19% were seen once. In its sample, this clonotype was seen many times. This rearrangement joins TRBV10-2 to TRBJ2-2; TRBD2 is a possible D gene (6 bases). The sample consisted of PBMCs, taken 15 days after the yellow fever booster vaccination. This TCR derives from a man aged 30 to 39 who received the YFV17D yellow fever vaccine. The CDR3 region has the DNA TGCGCCAGCAGGGACCCGGGACTCTTGACCGGGGAGCTGTTTTTT. Its translation is CASRDPGLLTGELFF.